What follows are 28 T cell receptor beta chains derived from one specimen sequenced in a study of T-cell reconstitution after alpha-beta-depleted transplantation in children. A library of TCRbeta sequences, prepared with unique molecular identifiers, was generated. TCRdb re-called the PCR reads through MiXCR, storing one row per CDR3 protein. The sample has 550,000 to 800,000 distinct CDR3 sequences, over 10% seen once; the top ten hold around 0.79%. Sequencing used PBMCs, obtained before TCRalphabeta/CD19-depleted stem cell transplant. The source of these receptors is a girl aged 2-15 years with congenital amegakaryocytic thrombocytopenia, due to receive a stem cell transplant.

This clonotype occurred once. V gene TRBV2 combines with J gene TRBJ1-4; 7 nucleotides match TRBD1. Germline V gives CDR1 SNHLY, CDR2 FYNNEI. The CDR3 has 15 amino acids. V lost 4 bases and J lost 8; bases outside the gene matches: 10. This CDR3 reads CASSALSRGEEKLFF. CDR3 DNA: TGTGCCAGCAGTGCTCTTTCCAGGGGGGAAGAAAAACTGTTTTTT.

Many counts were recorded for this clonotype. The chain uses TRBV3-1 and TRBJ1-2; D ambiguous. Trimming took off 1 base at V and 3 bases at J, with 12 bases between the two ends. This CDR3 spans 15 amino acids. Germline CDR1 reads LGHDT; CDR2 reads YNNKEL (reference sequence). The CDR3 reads CASSQVGIGDYGYTF. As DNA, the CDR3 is TGTGCCAGCAGCCAAGTGGGTATAGGTGACTATGGCTACACCTTC.

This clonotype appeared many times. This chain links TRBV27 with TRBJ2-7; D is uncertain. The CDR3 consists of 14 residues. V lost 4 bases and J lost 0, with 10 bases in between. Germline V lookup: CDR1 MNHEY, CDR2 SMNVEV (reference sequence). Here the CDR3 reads CASSSSPSSYEQYF. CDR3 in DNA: TGTGCCAGCAGTTCGAGCCCGAGCTCCTACGAGCAGTACTTC.

The CDR3 nucleotides read TGCGCCAGCAGCTTGGACGGGGGTTCTGGGGCCAACGTCCTGACTTTC. This encodes CASSLDGGSGANVLTF. The chain carries TRBV5-1 and TRBJ2-6; tentatively, D is TRBD2 (6 bases). Per germline, CDR1 SGHRS and CDR2 YFSETQ. The CDR3 is 16 residues long. Trimming took 0 bases from V and 1 from J, leaving 8 bases between them.

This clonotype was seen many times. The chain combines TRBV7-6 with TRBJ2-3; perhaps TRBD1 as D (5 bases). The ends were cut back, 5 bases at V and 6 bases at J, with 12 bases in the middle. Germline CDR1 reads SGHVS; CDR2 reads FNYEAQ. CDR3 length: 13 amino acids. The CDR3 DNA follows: TGTGCCAGCAGCCGGACAAATAGGGATACGCAGTATTTT. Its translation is CASSRTNRDTQYF.

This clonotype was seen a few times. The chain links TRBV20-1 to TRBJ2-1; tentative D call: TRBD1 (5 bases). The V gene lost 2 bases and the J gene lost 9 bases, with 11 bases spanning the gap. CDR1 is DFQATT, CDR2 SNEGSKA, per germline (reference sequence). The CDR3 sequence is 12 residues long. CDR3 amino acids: CSARLQVFEQFF. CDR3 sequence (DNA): TGCAGTGCTAGATTACAGGTTTTTGAGCAGTTCTTC.

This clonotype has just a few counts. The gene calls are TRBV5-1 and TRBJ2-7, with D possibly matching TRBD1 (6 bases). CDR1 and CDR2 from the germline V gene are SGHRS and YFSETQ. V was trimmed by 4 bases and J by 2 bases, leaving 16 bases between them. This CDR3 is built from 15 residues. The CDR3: CASSSSWGPPYEQYF. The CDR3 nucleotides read TGCGCCAGCAGCAGCTCTTGGGGGCCCCCCTACGAGCAGTACTTC.

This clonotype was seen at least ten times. The CDR3 nucleotides are TGCAGTGCCCTAAGCGGGGCGGTAGGGTACAATGAGCAGTTCTTC. Its protein product is CSALSGAVGYNEQFF. The genes are TRBV20-1 and TRBJ2-1, with TRBD2 matching over 7 bases. The CDR3 length is 15 residues. V was clipped by 6 bases and J by 4 bases; unmatched bases: 12. Per the germline V gene, CDR1 is DFQATT and CDR2 is SNEGSKA (reference sequence).

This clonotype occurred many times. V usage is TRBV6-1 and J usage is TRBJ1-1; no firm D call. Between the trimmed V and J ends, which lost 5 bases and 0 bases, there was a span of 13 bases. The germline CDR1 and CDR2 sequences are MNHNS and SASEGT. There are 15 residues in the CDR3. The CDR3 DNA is TGTGCCAGCAGTACCGGACGGCCAATGAACACTGAAGCTTTCTTT. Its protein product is CASSTGRPMNTEAFF.

CDR3 sequence reads: CSADSTSGTYNEQFF. CDR3 bases: TGCAGTGCGGATTCGACTAGCGGGACCTACAATGAGCAGTTCTTC. The chain joins TRBV20-1 to TRBJ2-1, with 11 nucleotides matching TRBD2. The germline CDR1 and CDR2 sequences are DFQATT and SNEGSKA (reference sequence). The trim removed 6 bases at V and 2 bases at J, leaving 6 bases unmatched. There are 15 residues in the CDR3.

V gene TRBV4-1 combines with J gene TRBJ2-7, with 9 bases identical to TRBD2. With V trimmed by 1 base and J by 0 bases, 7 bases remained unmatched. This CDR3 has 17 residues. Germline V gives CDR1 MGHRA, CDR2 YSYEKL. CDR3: CASSQVASGEPSYEQYF. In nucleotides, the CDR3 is TGCGCCAGCAGCCAAGTAGCTAGCGGGGAGCCCTCCTACGAGCAGTACTTC.

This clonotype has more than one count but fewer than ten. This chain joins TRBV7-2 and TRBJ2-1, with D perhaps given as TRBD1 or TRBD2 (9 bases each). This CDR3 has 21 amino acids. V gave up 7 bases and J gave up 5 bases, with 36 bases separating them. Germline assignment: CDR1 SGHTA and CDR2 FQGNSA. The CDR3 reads CASIGDRASIAGALFNNEQFF. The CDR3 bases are TGTGCCAGCATCGGGGACAGGGCATCGATAGCGGGAGCCCTCTTCAACAATGAGCAGTTCTTC.

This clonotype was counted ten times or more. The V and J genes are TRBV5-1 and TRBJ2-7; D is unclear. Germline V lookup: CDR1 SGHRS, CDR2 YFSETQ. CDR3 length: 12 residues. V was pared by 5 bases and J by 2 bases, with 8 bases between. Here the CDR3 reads CASRADTYEQYF. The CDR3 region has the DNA TGCGCCAGCAGGGCTGATACCTACGAGCAGTACTTC.

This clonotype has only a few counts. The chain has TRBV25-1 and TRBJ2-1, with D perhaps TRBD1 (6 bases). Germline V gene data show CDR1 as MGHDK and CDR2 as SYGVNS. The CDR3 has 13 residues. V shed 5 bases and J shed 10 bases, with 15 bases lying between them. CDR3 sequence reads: CASSTWTEEEQFF. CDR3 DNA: TGTGCCAGCAGTACCTGGACAGAGGAAGAGCAGTTCTTC. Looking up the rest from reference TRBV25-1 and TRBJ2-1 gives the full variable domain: EADIYQTPRYLVIGTGKKITLECSQTMGHDKMYWYQQDPGMELHLIHYSYGVNSTEKGDLSSESTVSRIRTEHFPLTLESARPSHTSQYLCASSTWTEEEQFFGPGTRLTVL.

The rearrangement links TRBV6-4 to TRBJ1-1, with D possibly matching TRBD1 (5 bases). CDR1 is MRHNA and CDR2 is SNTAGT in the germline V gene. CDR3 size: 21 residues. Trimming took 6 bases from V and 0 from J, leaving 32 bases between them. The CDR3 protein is CASRPGPSVGTRPYLNTEAFF. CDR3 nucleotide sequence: TGTGCCAGCAGACCGGGACCATCAGTAGGAACTAGGCCCTACTTGAACACTGAAGCTTTCTTT.

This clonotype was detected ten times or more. In nucleotides, the CDR3 is TGCAGTGGGGGCCACCGGGACGGCTGCAATCAGCCCCAGCATTTT. Amino acid sequence: CSGGHRDGCNQPQHF. V and J are TRBV20-1 and TRBJ1-5; D is perhaps TRBD1 (5 bases). V lost 7 bases to trimming and J lost 2 bases, with 18 bases between them. The germline V gene encodes CDR1 DFQATT and CDR2 SNEGSKA (reference sequence). The CDR3 is 15 residues long.

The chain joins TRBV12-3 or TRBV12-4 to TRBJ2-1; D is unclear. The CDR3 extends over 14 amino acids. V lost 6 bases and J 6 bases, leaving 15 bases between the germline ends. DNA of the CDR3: TGTGCCAGCAGCTCCCGAGACTCACGCAATGAGCAGTTCTTC. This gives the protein CASSSRDSRNEQFF.

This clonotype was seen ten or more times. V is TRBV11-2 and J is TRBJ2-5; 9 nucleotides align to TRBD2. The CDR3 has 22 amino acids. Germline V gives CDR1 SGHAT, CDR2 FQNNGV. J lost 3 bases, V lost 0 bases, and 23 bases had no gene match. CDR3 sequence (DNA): TGTGCCAGCAGCTTAGATCGCTTAATTGCGCGTCCTAGCGGGATAGGGGAAGAGACCCAGTACTTC. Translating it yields CASSLDRLIARPSGIGEETQYF. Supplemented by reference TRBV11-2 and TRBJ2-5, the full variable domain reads EAGVAQSPRYKIIEKRQSVAFWCNPISGHATLYWYQQILGQGPKLLIQFQNNGVVDDSQLPKDRFSAERLKGVDSTLKIQPAKLEDSAVYLCASSLDRLIARPSGIGEETQYFGPGTRLLVL.

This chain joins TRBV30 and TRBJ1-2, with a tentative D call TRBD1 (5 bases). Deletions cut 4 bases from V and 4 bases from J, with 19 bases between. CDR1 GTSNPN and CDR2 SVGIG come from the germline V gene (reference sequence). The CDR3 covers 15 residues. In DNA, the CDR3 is TGTGCCTGGAAACGTCGAACAGGTTTGGGCTATGGCTACACCTTC. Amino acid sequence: CAWKRRTGLGYGYTF.

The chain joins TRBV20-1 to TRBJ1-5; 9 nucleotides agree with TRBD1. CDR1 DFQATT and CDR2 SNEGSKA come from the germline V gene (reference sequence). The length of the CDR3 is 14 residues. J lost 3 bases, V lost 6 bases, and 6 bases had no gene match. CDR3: CSAGQGGDNQPQHF. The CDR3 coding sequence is TGCAGTGCGGGACAGGGTGGGGACAATCAGCCCCAGCATTTT.

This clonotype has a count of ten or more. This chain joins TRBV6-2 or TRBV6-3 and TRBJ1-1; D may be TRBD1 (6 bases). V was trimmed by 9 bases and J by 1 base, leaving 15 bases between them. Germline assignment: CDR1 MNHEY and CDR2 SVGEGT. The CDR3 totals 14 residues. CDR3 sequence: CASGGTTTNTEAFF. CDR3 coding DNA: TGTGCCAGTGGGGGGACAACAACGAACACTGAAGCTTTCTTT.

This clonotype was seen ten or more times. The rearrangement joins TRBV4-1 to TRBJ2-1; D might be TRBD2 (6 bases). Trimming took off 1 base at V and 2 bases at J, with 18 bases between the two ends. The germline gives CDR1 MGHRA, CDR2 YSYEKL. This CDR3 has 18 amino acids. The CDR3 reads CASSQVPPFWRAYNEQFF. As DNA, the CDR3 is TGCGCCAGCAGCCAAGTTCCCCCGTTTTGGAGGGCCTACAATGAGCAGTTCTTC.

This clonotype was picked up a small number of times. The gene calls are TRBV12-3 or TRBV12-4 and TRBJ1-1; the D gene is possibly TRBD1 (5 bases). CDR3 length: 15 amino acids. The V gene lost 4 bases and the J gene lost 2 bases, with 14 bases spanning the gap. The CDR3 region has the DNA TGTGCCAGCAGTTCACCTCAGACAGACAACACTGAAGCTTTCTTT. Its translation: CASSSPQTDNTEAFF.

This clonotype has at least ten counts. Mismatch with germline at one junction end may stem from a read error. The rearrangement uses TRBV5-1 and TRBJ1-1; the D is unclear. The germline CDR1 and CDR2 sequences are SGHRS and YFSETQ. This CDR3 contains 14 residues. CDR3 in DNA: TGCGCCAGCAACTTGGAATTCAGGCTGACTGAAGCTTTCTTT. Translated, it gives CASNLEFRLTEAFF. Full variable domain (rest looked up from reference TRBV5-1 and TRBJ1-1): KAGVTQTPRYLIKTRGQQVTLSCSPISGHRSVSWYQQTPGQGLQFLFEYFSETQRNKGNFPGRFSGRQFSNSRSEMNVSTLELGDSALYLCASNLEFRLTEAFFGQGTRLTVV.

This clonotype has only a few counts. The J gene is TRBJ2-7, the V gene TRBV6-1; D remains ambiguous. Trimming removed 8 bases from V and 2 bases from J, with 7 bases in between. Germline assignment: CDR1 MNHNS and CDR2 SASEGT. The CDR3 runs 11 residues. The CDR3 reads CASEKAYEQYF. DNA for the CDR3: TGTGCCAGCGAGAAGGCCTACGAGCAGTACTTC.

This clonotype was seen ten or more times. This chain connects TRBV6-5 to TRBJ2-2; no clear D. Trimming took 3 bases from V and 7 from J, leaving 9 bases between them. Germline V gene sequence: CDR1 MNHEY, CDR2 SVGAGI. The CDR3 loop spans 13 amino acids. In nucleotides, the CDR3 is TGTGCCAGCAGTTATCACAATAGCGGGGAGCTGTTTTTT. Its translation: CASSYHNSGELFF.

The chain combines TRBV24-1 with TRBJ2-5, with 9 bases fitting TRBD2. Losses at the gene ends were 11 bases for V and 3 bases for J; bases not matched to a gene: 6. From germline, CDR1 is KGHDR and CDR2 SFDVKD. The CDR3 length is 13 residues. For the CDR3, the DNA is TGTGCCAAGCTAGCGGGACCCAAAGAGACCCAGTACTTC. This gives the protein CAKLAGPKETQYF.

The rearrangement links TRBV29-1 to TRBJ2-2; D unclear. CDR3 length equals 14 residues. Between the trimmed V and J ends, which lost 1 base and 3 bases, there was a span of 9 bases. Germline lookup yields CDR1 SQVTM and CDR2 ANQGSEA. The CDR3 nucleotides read TGCAGCGTTGAAGCTACCTACGACACCGGGGAGCTGTTTTTT. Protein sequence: CSVEATYDTGELFF.